One and the same sample provided the 8 T cell receptor beta chains below, sequenced in a study of T cell responses to AZD1222 COVID-19 vaccine. Only in-frame clones appear in the TCRdb table, and some are missing; sequencing was by immunoSEQ multiplex PCR. The sample has about 64,000 clones; approximately 80% are singletons. Specimen: peripheral blood, collected 28 days after the second AZD1222 dose. The source is an adult who received the AZD1222 COVID-19 vaccine.

The V and J genes are TRBV12-3 or TRBV12-4 and TRBJ2-5; D unclear. V lost 2 bases to trimming and J lost 2 bases, with 3 bases between them. The CDR3 runs 12 residues. The CDR3 bases are TGTGCCAGCAGTTTATTTCAAGAGACCCAGTACTTC. Protein: CASSLFQETQYF.

The chain carries TRBV9 and TRBJ2-3, with D perhaps TRBD2 (5 bases). CDR1 SGDLS and CDR2 YYNGEE come from the germline V gene. The CDR3 consists of 13 residues. V was shortened by 0 bases and J by 8 bases, with 10 bases between the two germline ends. Here the CDR3 reads CASSVVAEGTQYF. In DNA form, the CDR3 reads TGTGCCAGCAGCGTAGTGGCAGAGGGTACGCAGTATTTT.

This clone was picked up one time. The chain has TRBV3-1 (or the pseudogene TRBV3-2) and TRBJ1-4, with 8 bases identical to TRBD1. Germline values: CDR1 LGHDT, CDR2 YNNKEL (reference sequence). The CDR3 loop spans 16 amino acids. V was pared by 3 bases and J by 8 bases, with 11 bases of the junction left unmatched. DNA of the CDR3: TGTGCCAGCAGCCACCCCACTAAAACAGGGGGGGAAAAACTGTTTTTT. Its translation: CASSHPTKTGGEKLFF.

The genes are TRBV20-1 and TRBJ1-1; D gene unclear. CDR3 length: 10 residues. V lost 7 bases to trimming and J lost 4 bases, with 7 bases between them. Germline loops: CDR1 DFQATT, CDR2 SNEGSKA (reference sequence). CDR3 nucleotide sequence: TGCAGTGTAGAGGCCACTGAAGCTTTCTTT. Its protein product is CSVEATEAFF.

The chain links TRBV7-2 to TRBJ2-3; 7 bases are shared with TRBD2. The CDR3 totals 15 residues. The V gene end was trimmed by 1 base and the J gene end by 4 bases; junction bases not matched to a gene: 5. Looked up from germline, CDR1 is SGHTA and CDR2 is FQGNSA. The CDR3 bases are TGTGCCAGCAGCTTAGGCGGCGGGGGATCAGATACGCAGTATTTT. Translation: CASSLGGGGSDTQYF.

The chain employs TRBV5-4 and TRBJ1-2; D might be TRBD1 (6 bases). CDR1 is SGHNT, CDR2 YYREEE, per germline (reference sequence). This CDR3 comprises 14 residues. V was clipped by 0 bases and J by 4 bases, with 10 bases between them. The CDR3: CASSLGGRGYGYTF. CDR3 DNA sequence: TGTGCCAGCAGCTTGGGGGGGCGCGGCTATGGCTACACCTTC.

V gene TRBV5-5 combines with J gene TRBJ2-1, with TRBD2 matching over 8 bases. The germline V gene encodes CDR1 SGHKS and CDR2 YYEKEE (reference sequence). Trimming at V came to 3 bases and at J to 4 bases, leaving 9 bases not matched to a gene. CDR3 size: 16 residues. The CDR3 region has the DNA TGTGCCAGCAGCTGGGCTCGCAGCGGGAGATACAATGAGCAGTTCTTC. Translating it yields CASSWARSGRYNEQFF.

V is TRBV11-2 and J is TRBJ1-5; D remains unclear. Trimming took off 6 bases at V and 5 bases at J, with 11 bases between the two ends. The CDR3 covers 13 residues. Germline values: CDR1 SGHAT, CDR2 FQNNGV. This chain's CDR3 is CASSSSWDQPQHF. CDR3 sequence (DNA): TGTGCCAGCAGTTCTTCTTGGGATCAGCCCCAGCATTTT. Drawing the rest from reference TRBV11-2 and TRBJ1-5, the complete variable domain is EAGVAQSPRYKIIEKRQSVAFWCNPISGHATLYWYQQILGQGPKLLIQFQNNGVVDDSQLPKDRFSAERLKGVDSTLKIQPAKLEDSAVYLCASSSSWDQPQHFGDGTRLSIL.